The clone carrying this T cell receptor (beta chain) was observed a handful of times. Via MiXCR, TCRdb re-called the 5' RACE reads, giving one row per CDR3 protein. The sample lists approximately 89,000 distinct CDR3 sequences; approximately 5.4% were seen once. The data belong to a study of T cells of healthy individuals. The CDR3 contains 14 residues. From germline, CDR1 is SGHTA and CDR2 FQGNSA. V shed 1 base and J shed 3 bases, with 7 bases lying between them. The chain recombines TRBV7-2 with TRBJ2-1; D uncertain. The TCR was taken from a female donor in good health. The CDR3 is CASSLVISYNEQFF. The CDR3 DNA sequence: TGTGCCAGCAGCTTAGTTATTAGCTACAATGAGCAGTTCTTC.